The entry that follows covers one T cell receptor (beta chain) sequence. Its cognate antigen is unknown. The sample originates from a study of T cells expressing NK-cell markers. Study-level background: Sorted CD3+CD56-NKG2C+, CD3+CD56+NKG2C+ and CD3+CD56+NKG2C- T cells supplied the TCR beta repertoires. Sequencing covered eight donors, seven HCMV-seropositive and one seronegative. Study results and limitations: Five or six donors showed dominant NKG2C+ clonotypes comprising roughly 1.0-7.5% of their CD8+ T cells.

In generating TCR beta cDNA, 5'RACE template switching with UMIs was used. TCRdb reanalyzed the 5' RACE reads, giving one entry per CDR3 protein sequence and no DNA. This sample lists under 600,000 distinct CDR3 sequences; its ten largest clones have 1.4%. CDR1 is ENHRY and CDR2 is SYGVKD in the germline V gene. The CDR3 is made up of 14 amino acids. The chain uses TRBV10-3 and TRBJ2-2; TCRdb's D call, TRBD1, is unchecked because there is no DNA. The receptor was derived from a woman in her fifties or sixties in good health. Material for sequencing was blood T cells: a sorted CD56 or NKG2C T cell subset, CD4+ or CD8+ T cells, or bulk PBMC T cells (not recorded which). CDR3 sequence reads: CAIRKDRAGGELFF.